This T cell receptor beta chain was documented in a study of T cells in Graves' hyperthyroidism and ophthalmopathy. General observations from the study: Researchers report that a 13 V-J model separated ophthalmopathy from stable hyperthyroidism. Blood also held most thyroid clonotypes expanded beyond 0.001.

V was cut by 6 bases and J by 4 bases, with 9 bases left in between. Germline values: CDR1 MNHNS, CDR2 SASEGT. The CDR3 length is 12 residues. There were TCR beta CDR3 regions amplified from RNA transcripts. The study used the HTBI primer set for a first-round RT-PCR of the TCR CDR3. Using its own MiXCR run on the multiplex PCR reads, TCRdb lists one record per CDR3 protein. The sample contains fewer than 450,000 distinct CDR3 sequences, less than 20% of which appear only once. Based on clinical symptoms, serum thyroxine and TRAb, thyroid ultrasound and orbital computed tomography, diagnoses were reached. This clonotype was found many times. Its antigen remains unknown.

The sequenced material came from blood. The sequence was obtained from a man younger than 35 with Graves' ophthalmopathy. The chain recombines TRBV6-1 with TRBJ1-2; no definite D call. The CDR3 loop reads CASRPALYGYTF. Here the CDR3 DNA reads TGTGCCAGCAGGCCAGCCCTCTATGGCTACACCTTC.